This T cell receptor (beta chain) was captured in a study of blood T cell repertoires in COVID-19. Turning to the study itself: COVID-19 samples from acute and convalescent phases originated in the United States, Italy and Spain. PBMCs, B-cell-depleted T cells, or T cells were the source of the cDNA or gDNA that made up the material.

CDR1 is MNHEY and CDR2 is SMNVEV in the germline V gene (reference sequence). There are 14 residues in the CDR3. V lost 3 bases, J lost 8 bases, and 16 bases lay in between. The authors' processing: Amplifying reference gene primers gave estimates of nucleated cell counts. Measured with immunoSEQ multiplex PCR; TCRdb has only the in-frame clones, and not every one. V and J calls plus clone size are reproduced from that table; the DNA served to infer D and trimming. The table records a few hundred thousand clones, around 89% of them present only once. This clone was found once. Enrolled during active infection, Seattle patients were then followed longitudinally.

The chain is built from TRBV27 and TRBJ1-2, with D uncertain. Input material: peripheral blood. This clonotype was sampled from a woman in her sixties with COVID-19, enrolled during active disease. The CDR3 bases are TGTGCCAGCAGTTTCACCGGGCCCACTAGCGGCTACACCTTC. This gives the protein CASSFTGPTSGYTF.